This T cell receptor beta chain comes out of a study of T cell repertoires in cytomegalovirus infection. Whole-study context: HLA-B-restricted CMV epitopes that are well studied, plus recently identified HLA-C-restricted ones, were used by the study. Findings and caveats of the study: Summed frequency of shared TCR beta families picked out CMV carriers who also had the relevant HLA. Within the response measured ex vivo, HLA-C-restricted CMV-specific TCR beta clonotypes were dominant.

TCRdb passed the reads through MiXCR, listing each CDR3 protein once. The sample yields approximately 89,000 distinct CDR3 sequences, about 29% seen once. This clonotype was counted only a few times. The antigen is unknown. The V end was cut by 1 base, the J end by 3 bases, with 7 bases between. CDR1 is LGHDT and CDR2 is YNNKEL in the germline V gene (reference sequence). The CDR3 spans 13 residues. The source is a human donor in good health (CMV status not recorded). Some clones in this sample may be carry-over from other donors' samples. Sample: CD8+ T cells from cultured PBMCs, taken from culture after CMV antigen stimulation. The chain couples TRBV3-1 to TRBJ2-7, with a weak D call TRBD2 (5 bases). The CDR3 here is CASSQADYYEQYF. CDR3 DNA sequence: TGTGCCAGCAGCCAAGCAGACTACTACGAGCAGTACTTC.